Listed below are T cell receptor beta chains from one sample, sequenced in a study of T cell responses to AZD1222 COVID-19 vaccine. The data were produced by immunoSEQ multiplex PCR, yet TCRdb's version contains in-frame clones alone and is incomplete. Among about 72,000 clones listed, around 86% were seen once. The sequenced sample was peripheral blood, obtained on day 0 of AZD1222 vaccination. The receptors here all came from an adult in good health. CDR3s include the opening cysteine and the closing phenylalanine or tryptophan. D genes are given only for firm matches. Not all rows give a size; the values are once, few, many and, for expanded clones, a class.

size: once
J: TRBJ2-2
length: 12
D: TRBD1
V: TRBV10-3
DNA: TGTGCCAGCCAGGACAGGGCCCGGGAGCTGTTTTTT
CDR3: CASQDRARELFF

size: NA
J: TRBJ1-1
length: 12
D: TRBD1
V: TRBV12-3/TRBV12-4
DNA: TGTGCCAATAGCAGGGGGCTATCTGAAGCTTTCTTT
CDR3: CANSRGLSEAFF

size: NA
J: TRBJ2-3
length: 14
D: NA
V: TRBV6-5
DNA: TGTGCCAGCAGTTACCCGACAAGGGGAGATACGCAGTATTTT
CDR3: CASSYPTRGDTQYF

size: NA
J: TRBJ2-3
length: 17
D: NA
V: TRBV6-2/TRBV6-3
DNA: TGTGCCAGCAGTACCCGAGGACTTTCCGGGACCCCAGATACGCAGTATTTT
CDR3: CASSTRGLSGTPDTQYF

size: NA
J: TRBJ2-1
length: 19
D: NA
V: TRBV5-1
DNA: TGCGCCAGCAGCTGGGGGGGCTCCGGCGGCCCTGGGTCCTACAATGAGCAGTTCTTC
CDR3: CASSWGGSGGPGSYNEQFF

size: NA
J: TRBJ2-7
length: 14
D: NA
V: TRBV6-1
DNA: TGTGCCAGCAGTGAGCAACAGAGATCCTACGAGCAGTACTTC
CDR3: CASSEQQRSYEQYF

size: NA
J: TRBJ2-1
length: 12
D: NA
V: TRBV7-2
DNA: TGTGCCAGCAGCCGAATAGAGAATGAGCAGTTCTTC
CDR3: CASSRIENEQFF

size: NA
J: TRBJ2-3
length: 11
D: NA
V: TRBV19
DNA: TGTGCCAGTAGTTCTTTCGATACGCAGTATTTT
CDR3: CASSSFDTQYF

size: NA
J: TRBJ1-2
length: 15
D: TRBD1
V: TRBV14
DNA: TGTGCCAGCAGCCCGGGACAGGGTTGGAACTATGGCTACACCTTC
CDR3: CASSPGQGWNYGYTF

size: NA
J: TRBJ1-2
length: 15
D: NA
V: TRBV28
DNA: TGTGCCAGCAGTTTACCAGCCCCGGGGACTTATGGCTACACCTTC
CDR3: CASSLPAPGTYGYTF

size: NA
J: TRBJ1-4
length: 15
D: NA
V: TRBV2
DNA: TGTGCCAGCAGCGGAGGGTCGGGGATTAATGAAAAACTGTTTTTT
CDR3: CASSGGSGINEKLFF

size: few
J: TRBJ2-7
length: 16
D: NA
V: TRBV13
DNA: TGTGCCAGCAGCTTGTGGGACCTCGGAGAATCTGGCGAGCAGTACTTC
CDR3: CASSLWDLGESGEQYF

size: NA
J: TRBJ1-4
length: 11
D: NA
V: TRBV2
DNA: TGTGCCAGGAAACAGGGAGAAAAACTGTTTTTT
CDR3: CARKQGEKLFF

size: NA
J: TRBJ1-5
length: 13
D: NA
V: TRBV27
DNA: TGTGCCAGTGCCGGGACATTCAATCAGCCCCAGCATTTT
CDR3: CASAGTFNQPQHF

size: NA
J: TRBJ2-3
length: 16
D: NA
V: TRBV5-4
DNA: TGTGCCAGCAGCCCCCCGGGTAAGGGGCTCACAGATACGCAGTATTTT
CDR3: CASSPPGKGLTDTQYF

size: NA
J: TRBJ2-2
length: 16
D: NA
V: TRBV7-8
DNA: TGTGCCAGCAGCTTAGCAGGGGGAACGAACACCGGGGAGCTGTTTTTT
CDR3: CASSLAGGTNTGELFF